This TCR beta chain is from a study of cytotoxic CD8 clonotypes in ibrutinib-treated CLL. Overall study context: Some 24 partial and 2 complete responses; at median 68 months, roughly 15 remitted, about twelve progressed. Among the samples, the mean was approximately 250,000 productive templates and about 90,000 productive rearrangements.

Study-level points and caveats: Clonality was elevated at ibrutinib response and had returned toward baseline at progression.

Note on this clone: The antigen is not known.

Trimming pared 10 bases from V and 4 bases from J, leaving 13 bases between. The germline gives CDR1 MNHNS, CDR2 SASEGT. The CDR3 contains 12 residues. Data came from immunoSEQ multiplex PCR; TCRdb stores just in-frame clones and leaves some out. The top ten clones hold 7.5% to 9% of a sample with more than 110,000 clones, around 80% of them seen once. The TCR was taken from a human donor with chronic lymphocytic leukemia. This sample comprised PBMCs, obtained after 36 months of ibrutinib treatment. The chain couples TRBV6-1 to TRBJ1-2; maybe TRBD1 (6 bases). The CDR3 here is CATTGHRYGYTF. The CDR3 DNA reads as TGTGCCACCACGGGACACCGCTATGGCTACACCTTC.